One and the same sample provided the 10 T cell receptor beta chains below, sequenced in a study of T cell changes during pregnancy in multiple sclerosis. The method was immunoSEQ multiplex PCR; TCRdb's version includes in-frame clones alone and lacks a portion of them. The sample comprises tens of thousands of clones, approximately 91% of which are singletons, and approximately 4.6% rests with the top ten. The sequences come from peripheral blood, collected in the second trimester of pregnancy. Every receptor here comes from a female donor in good health, enrolled as a control in a pregnancy study.

This clone has only one observation. The chain employs TRBV7-6 and TRBJ1-4; no clear D gene. V was shortened by 5 bases and J by 1 base, with 8 bases between the two germline ends. The CDR3 loop spans 14 amino acids. The germline V gene encodes CDR1 SGHVS and CDR2 FNYEAQ. The CDR3 nucleotides read TGTGCCAGCAGCCCCGGTGAAACTAATGAAAAACTGTTTTTT. Its protein is CASSPGETNEKLFF.

The chain uses TRBV27 and TRBJ1-5; no reliable D call. Germline V gene data show CDR1 as MNHEY and CDR2 as SMNVEV (reference sequence). The V end lost 8 bases, the J end lost 7 bases, and 18 bases lay between the germline ends. The CDR3 consists of 14 residues. The CDR3 nucleotides read TGTGCCAGCGGGCCTCTTGGCAGTCCACAGCCCCAGCATTTT. Its translation is CASGPLGSPQPQHF.

The CDR3 DNA is TGTGCCAGCCGACGGACAGGGGGCTTCTATCAGCCCCAGCATTTT. Its protein product is CASRRTGGFYQPQHF. The chain has TRBV28 and TRBJ1-5, with 11 positions matching TRBD1. The V segment lost 8 bases and the J segment 5 bases; nucleotides outside the gene matches: 8. CDR3 length equals 15 residues. CDR1 and CDR2 (germline): MDHEN, SYDVKM.

Only one count was recorded for this clone. The chain couples TRBV10-3 to TRBJ1-3; D is perhaps TRBD1 (5 bases). The V gene's germline CDR1 is ENHRY and CDR2 SYGVKD. Trimming shortened V by 2 bases and J by 6 bases, and 20 bases separated the two germline ends. This CDR3 spans 17 amino acids. The DNA for the CDR3 is TGTGCCATCAGTGAGCGGGGGACTCTAACGGGGAAAAACACCATATATTTT. It is translated as CAISERGTLTGKNTIYF.

The CDR3 spells CASGLGAEVYGYTF. DNA of the CDR3: TGTGCTAGTGGTTTGGGCGCTGAAGTCTATGGCTACACCTTC. V usage is TRBV12-5 and J usage is TRBJ1-2; D is unclear. CDR3 length: 14 amino acids. V dropped 1 base and J dropped 4 bases, with 10 bases sitting between them. Germline CDR1 reads LGHNT; CDR2 reads FRNRAP.

The rearrangement joins TRBV6-6 to TRBJ2-3, with TRBD2 matching 10 bases. The length of the CDR3 is 14 residues. Germline CDR1 is MNHNY and CDR2 is SVGAGI (reference sequence). Trimming at V came to 6 bases and at J to 4 bases, leaving 4 bases not matched to a gene. In DNA, the CDR3 is TGTGCCAGCAGCTTAGCGGGAGGACCAGATACGCAGTATTTT. Amino acids: CASSLAGGPDTQYF.

The chain couples TRBV28 to TRBJ2-2; 8 bases map to TRBD2. The CDR3 loop spans 18 amino acids. The V gene end was trimmed by 0 bases and the J gene end by 6 bases; junction bases not matched to a gene: 12. CDR1 MDHEN and CDR2 SYDVKM come from the germline V gene. The CDR3 region has the DNA TGTGCCAGCAGTTTATGGCCAACTAGCGGTCGGATCTCCGGGGAGCTGTTTTTT. It encodes CASSLWPTSGRISGELFF.

The V call is TRBV7-2, the J call TRBJ2-3; the D gene is possibly TRBD2 (5 bases). Germline lookup yields CDR1 SGHTA and CDR2 FQGNSA. The V and J ends lost 1 base and 7 bases respectively, with 18 bases between them. The CDR3 contains 16 residues. The CDR3 sequence is CASSLGGGFDGHTQYF. The CDR3 coding sequence is TGTGCCAGCAGCTTAGGCGGCGGGTTCGACGGGCATACGCAGTATTTT.

The chain couples TRBV27 to TRBJ2-1; 11 bases agree with TRBD2. V dropped 6 bases and J dropped 4; count of bases not matched to a gene: 8. This CDR3 has 16 residues. Germline V CDR1 and CDR2: MNHEY, SMNVEV (reference sequence). CDR3 residues: CASRDYGTSGYNEQFF. For the CDR3, the DNA is TGTGCCAGCAGGGATTATGGGACTAGCGGTTACAATGAGCAGTTCTTC.

The chain uses TRBV28 and TRBJ1-1, with D uncertain. V was shortened by 7 bases and J by 0 bases, with 12 bases between the two germline ends. Per germline, CDR1 MDHEN and CDR2 SYDVKM. CDR3 size: 14 residues. This CDR3 is CASTPPGMNTEAFF. The DNA of the CDR3 is TGTGCCAGCACCCCTCCGGGGATGAACACTGAAGCTTTCTTT.